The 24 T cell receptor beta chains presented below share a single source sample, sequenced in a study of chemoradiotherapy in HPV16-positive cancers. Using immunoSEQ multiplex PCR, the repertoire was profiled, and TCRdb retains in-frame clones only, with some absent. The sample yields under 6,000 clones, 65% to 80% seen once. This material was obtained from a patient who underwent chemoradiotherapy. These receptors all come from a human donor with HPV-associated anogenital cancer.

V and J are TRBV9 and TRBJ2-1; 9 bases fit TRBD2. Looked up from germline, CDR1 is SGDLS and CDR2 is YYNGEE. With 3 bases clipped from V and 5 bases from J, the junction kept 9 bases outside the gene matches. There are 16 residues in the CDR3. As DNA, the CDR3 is TGTGCCAGCAGCGCGGAGCTGGCGGGGGGGAACAATGAGCAGTTCTTC. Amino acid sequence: CASSAELAGGNNEQFF.

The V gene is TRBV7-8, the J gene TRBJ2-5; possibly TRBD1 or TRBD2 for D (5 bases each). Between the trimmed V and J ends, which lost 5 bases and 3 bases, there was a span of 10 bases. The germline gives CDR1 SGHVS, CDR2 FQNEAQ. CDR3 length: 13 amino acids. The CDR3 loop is CASSRDEKETQYF. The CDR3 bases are TGTGCCAGCAGCCGGGACGAAAAAGAGACCCAGTACTTC.

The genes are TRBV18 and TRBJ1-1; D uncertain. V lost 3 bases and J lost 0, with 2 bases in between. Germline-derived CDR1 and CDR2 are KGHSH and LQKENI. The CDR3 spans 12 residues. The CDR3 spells CASSPLNTEAFF. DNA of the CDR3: TGTGCCAGCTCACCGTTGAACACTGAAGCTTTCTTT.

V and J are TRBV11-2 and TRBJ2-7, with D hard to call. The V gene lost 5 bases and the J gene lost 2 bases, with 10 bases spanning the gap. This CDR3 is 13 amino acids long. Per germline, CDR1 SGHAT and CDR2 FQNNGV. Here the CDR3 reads CASSPVTAYEQYF. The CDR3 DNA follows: TGTGCCAGCAGCCCTGTTACTGCCTACGAGCAGTACTTC.

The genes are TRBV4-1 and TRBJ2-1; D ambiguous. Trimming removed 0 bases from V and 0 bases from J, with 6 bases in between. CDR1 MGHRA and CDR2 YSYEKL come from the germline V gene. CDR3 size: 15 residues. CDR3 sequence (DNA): TGCGCCAGCAGCCAAGATCAAAACTCCTACAATGAGCAGTTCTTC. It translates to CASSQDQNSYNEQFF.

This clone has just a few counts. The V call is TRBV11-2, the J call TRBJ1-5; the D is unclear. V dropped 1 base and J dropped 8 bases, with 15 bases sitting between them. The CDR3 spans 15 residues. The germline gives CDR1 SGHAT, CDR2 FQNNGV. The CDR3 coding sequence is TGTGCCAGCAGCTTAGCCGCAGCGGCGGGAGAGCCCCAGCATTTT. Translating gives CASSLAAAAGEPQHF.

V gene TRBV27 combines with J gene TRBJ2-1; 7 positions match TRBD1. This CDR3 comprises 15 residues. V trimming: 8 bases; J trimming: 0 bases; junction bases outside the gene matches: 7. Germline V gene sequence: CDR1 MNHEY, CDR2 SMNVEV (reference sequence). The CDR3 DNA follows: TGTGCCAGCCGATCAACAGGGGACTCCTACAATGAGCAGTTCTTC. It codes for CASRSTGDSYNEQFF.

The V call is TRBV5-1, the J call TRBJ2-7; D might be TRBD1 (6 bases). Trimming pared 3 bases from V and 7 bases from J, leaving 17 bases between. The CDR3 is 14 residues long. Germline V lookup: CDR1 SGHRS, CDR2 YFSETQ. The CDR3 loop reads CASSSAAGAGEQYF. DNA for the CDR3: TGCGCCAGCAGCTCCGCGGCAGGGGCGGGTGAGCAGTACTTC. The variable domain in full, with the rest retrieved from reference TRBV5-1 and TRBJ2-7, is KAGVTQTPRYLIKTRGQQVTLSCSPISGHRSVSWYQQTPGQGLQFLFEYFSETQRNKGNFPGRFSGRQFSNSRSEMNVSTLELGDSALYLCASSSAAGAGEQYFGPGTRLTVT.

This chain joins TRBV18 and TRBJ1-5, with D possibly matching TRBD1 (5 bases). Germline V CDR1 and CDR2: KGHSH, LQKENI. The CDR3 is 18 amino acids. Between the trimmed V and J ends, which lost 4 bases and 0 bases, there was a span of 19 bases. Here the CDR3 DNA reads TGTGCCAGCTCACGTAGAACGAGAGGGGCCGATAGCAATCAGCCCCAGCATTTT. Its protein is CASSRRTRGADSNQPQHF.

CDR3 coding DNA: TGTGCCAGCTTATATCGCGGCTCTGGGGCCAACGTCCTGACTTTC. Translated: CASLYRGSGANVLTF. This chain connects TRBV28 to TRBJ2-6; D is ambiguous. V dropped 8 bases and J dropped 0 bases, with 11 bases sitting between them. Per germline, CDR1 MDHEN and CDR2 SYDVKM. The CDR3 length is 15 residues.

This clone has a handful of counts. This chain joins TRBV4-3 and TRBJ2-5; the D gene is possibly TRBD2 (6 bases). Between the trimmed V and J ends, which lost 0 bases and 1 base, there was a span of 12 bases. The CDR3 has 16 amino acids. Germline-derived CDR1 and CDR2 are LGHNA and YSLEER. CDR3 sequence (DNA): TGCGCCAGCAGCCAAGAGGGTGGGGGGTCCCAAGAGACCCAGTACTTC. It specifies CASSQEGGGSQETQYF.

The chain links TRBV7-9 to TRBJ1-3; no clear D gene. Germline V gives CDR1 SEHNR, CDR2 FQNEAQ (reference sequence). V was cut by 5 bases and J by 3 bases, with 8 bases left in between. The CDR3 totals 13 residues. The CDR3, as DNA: TGTGCCAGCAGCCCCTCGCTTGGAAACACCATATATTTT. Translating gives CASSPSLGNTIYF.

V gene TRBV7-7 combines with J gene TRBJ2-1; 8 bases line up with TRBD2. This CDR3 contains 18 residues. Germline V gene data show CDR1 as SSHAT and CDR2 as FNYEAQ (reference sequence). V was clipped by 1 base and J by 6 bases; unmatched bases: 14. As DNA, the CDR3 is TGTGCCAGCAGCTTAGGAATCTCAACGATGGCGGGAGGCAATGAGCAGTTCTTC. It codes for CASSLGISTMAGGNEQFF.

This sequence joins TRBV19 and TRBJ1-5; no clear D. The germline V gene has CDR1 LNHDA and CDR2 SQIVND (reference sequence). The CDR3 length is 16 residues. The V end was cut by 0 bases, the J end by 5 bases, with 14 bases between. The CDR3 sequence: CASSIEPKAGYQPQHF. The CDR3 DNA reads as TGTGCCAGTAGTATAGAGCCCAAAGCAGGTTATCAGCCCCAGCATTTT.

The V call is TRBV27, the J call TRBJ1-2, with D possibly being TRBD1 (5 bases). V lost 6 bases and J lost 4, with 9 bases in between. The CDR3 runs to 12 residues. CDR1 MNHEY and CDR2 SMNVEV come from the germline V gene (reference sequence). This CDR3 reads CASRRGAYGYTF. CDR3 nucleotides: TGTGCCAGCAGGCGAGGGGCCTATGGCTACACCTTC.

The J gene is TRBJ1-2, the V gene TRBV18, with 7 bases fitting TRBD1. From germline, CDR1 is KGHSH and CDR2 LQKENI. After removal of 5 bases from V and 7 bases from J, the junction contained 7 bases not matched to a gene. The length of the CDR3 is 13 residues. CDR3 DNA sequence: TGTGCCAGCTCAGACAGGGTGGTCTCTGGCTACACCTTC. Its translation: CASSDRVVSGYTF.

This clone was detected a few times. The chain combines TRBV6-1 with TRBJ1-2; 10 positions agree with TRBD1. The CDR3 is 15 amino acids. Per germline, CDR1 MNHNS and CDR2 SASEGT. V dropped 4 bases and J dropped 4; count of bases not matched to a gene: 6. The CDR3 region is CASSAWTGGFYGYTF. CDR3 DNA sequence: TGTGCCAGCAGTGCCTGGACAGGGGGATTCTATGGCTACACCTTC.

The CDR3 sequence: CASSPLFNQPQHF. Written as DNA, the CDR3 is TGTGCCAGCTCACCCTTGTTTAATCAGCCCCAGCATTTT. The V gene is TRBV18, the J gene TRBJ1-5, with D unclear. The CDR3 runs to 13 residues. Deletions cut 3 bases from V and 4 bases from J, with 7 bases between. CDR1 KGHSH and CDR2 LQKENI come from the germline V gene.

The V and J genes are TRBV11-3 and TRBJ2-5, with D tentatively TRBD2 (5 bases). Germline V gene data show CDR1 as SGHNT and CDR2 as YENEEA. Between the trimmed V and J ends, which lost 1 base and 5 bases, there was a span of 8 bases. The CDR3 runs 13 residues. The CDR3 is CASSLGTSETQYF. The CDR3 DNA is TGTGCCAGCAGCTTAGGCACTAGTGAGACCCAGTACTTC.

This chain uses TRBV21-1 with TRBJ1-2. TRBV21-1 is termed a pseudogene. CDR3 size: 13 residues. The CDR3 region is CASSKEEVCGYTF. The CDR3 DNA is TGTGCCAGCAGCAAAGAGGAGGTCTGCGGCTACACCTTC.

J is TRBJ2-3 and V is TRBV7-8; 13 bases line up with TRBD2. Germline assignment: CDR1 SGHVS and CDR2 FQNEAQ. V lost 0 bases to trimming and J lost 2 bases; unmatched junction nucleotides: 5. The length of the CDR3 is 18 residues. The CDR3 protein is CASSLAWTSGRNTDTQYF. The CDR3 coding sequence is TGTGCCAGCAGCTTAGCGTGGACTAGCGGGAGAAACACAGATACGCAGTATTTT.

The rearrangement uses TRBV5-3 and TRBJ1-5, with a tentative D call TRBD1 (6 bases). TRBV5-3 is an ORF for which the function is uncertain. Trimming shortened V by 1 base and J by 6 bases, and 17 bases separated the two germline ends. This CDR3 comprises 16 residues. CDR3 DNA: TGTGCCAGAAGCTTGAGGATCCCCAGGGGTAGTCAGCCCCAGCATTTT. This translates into CARSLRIPRGSQPQHF.

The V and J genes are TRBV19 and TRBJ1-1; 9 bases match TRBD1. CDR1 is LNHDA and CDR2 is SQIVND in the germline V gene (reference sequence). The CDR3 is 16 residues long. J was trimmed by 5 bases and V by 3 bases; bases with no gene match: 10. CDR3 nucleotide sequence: TGTGCCAGTAGTATTGACACTGCCGGGACAGGGACTGAAGCTTTCTTT. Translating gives CASSIDTAGTGTEAFF. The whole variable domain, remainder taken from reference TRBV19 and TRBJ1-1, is DGGITQSPKYLFRKEGQNVTLSCEQNLNHDAMYWYRQDPGQGLRLIYYSQIVNDFQKGDIAEGYSVSREKKESFPLTVTSAQKNPTAFYLCASSIDTAGTGTEAFFGQGTRLTVV.

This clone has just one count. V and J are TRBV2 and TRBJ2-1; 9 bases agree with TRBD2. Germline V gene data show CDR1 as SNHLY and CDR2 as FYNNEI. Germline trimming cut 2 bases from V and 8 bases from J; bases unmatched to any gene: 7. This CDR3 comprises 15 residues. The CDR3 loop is CASSERERGVYEQFF. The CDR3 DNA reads TGTGCCAGCAGTGAACGAGAGCGGGGGGTTTATGAGCAGTTCTTC.